The T cell receptor beta chain described here comes from a study of identical twins' blood T cells. At the level of the study: About 50 million reads came from roughly 12 libraries, six alpha, six beta. General study results and limits: Top TCRbeta clonotypes were shared more with twin than unrelated donors.

As regards this clonotype: Antigen unknown. A much larger clone lies one base from this, so it may be a read error.

TCRdb called the 5' RACE reads again in MiXCR, with one record for every CDR3 protein. The sample consists of 400,000 or so distinct CDR3 sequences, about 28% of them appearing once. This CDR3 region has 14 residues. Trimming stripped 7 bases from V and 1 base from J, with 13 bases between. From germline, CDR1 is ENHRY and CDR2 SYGVKD. The donors were healthy female monozygous twins, three pairs in total. The rearrangement links TRBV10-3 to TRBJ1-1; TRBD1 might be the D (6 bases). The TCR sequence derives from a woman aged 18-50 years in good health. Sequenced material: PBMCs. CDR3 in amino acids: CAINGPGANTEAFF. The CDR3 coding sequence is TGTGCCATCAATGGTCCGGGGGCGAACACTGAAGCTTTCTTT.